This passage covers 2 T cell receptor beta chains from one sample sequenced in a study of beta chain features in type 1 diabetes. All of the isolated RNA was reverse transcribed, so expressed TCRB transcripts were sequenced. Data came from immunoSEQ multiplex PCR; TCRdb stores just in-frame clones and leaves some out. Of hundreds of thousands of clones in the sample, 11% were seen once. The sequencing input was naive CD4+ T cells from blood. The receptors were gathered from a woman in her 30s in good health.

A remark on this clone: Other DNA sequences within the sample encode an identical CDR3. The chain carries TRBV7-2 and TRBJ2-7; no firm D call. Germline V lookup: CDR1 SGHTA, CDR2 FQGNSA. There are 13 residues in the CDR3. The V gene lost 2 bases and the J gene lost 2 bases, with 7 bases spanning the gap. This CDR3 is CASSLNGAYEQYF. The CDR3 DNA reads as TGTGCCAGCAGCTTAAACGGAGCCTACGAGCAGTACTTC. Supplemented by reference TRBV7-2 and TRBJ2-7, the full variable domain reads GAGVSQSPSNKVTEKGKDVELRCDPISGHTALYWYRQSLGQGLEFLIYFQGNSAPDKSGLPSDRFSAERTGGSVSTLTIQRTQQEDSAVYLCASSLNGAYEQYFGPGTRLTVT.

This clone was recorded a few times. The chain couples TRBV2 to TRBJ2-5; D is perhaps TRBD1 (5 bases). Germline V gives CDR1 SNHLY, CDR2 FYNNEI. The CDR3 runs to 13 residues. V was pared by 6 bases and J by 2 bases, with 10 bases between. In DNA, the CDR3 is TGTGCCAGCAGCTGGAACAGGCAAGAGACCCAGTACTTC. It yields the protein CASSWNRQETQYF.